The 2 T cell receptor beta chains listed next were all sequenced from one sample in a study of PD-1 blockade in classical Hodgkin lymphoma. The table came from immunoSEQ multiplex PCR; TCRdb's copy has only in-frame clones and leaves some out. The sample yields 75,000 to 100,000 clones, roughly 79% seen once. Relapse after autologous stem cell transplantation occurred in every patient, and brentuximab vedotin exposure varied. The source material was peripheral blood mononuclear cells (PBMCs), sampled before the second cycle of nivolumab. Receptors were obtained from a human donor with classical Hodgkin lymphoma.

This clone was seen once. The J gene is TRBJ2-1, the V gene TRBV9; TRBD2 matches at 8 bases. Losses at the gene ends were 4 bases for V and 4 bases for J; bases not matched to a gene: 4. The CDR3 is made up of 14 amino acids. The germline V gene has CDR1 SGDLS and CDR2 YYNGEE. This CDR3 reads CASSPGLGYNEQFF. The CDR3 DNA reads TGTGCCAGCAGCCCGGGACTAGGATACAATGAGCAGTTCTTC. Complete variable domain (other parts from reference TRBV9 and TRBJ2-1): DSGVTQTPKHLITATGQRVTLRCSPRSGDLSVYWYQQSLDQGLQFLIQYYNGEERAKGNILERFSAQQFPDLHSELNLSSLELGDSALYFCASSPGLGYNEQFFGPGTRLTVL.

The chain carries TRBV4-3 and TRBJ1-1; D not certain. The CDR3 has 15 residues. In germline, CDR1 is LGHNA, CDR2 YSLEER. Trimming removed 1 base from V and 2 bases from J, with 11 bases in between. The CDR3 DNA follows: TGCGCCAGCAGCCAAGTGGGAGTTCCTAACACTGAAGCTTTCTTT. It codes for CASSQVGVPNTEAFF.